These 22 T cell receptor beta chains were sequenced from one sample in a study of identical twins. TCRdb used MiXCR to reprocess the 5' RACE reads, holding one entry per CDR3 protein. This sample has about 810,000 distinct CDR3 sequences; roughly 12% occur once, and the top ten carry around 1.5%. This same sample was also part of a study on yellow fever vaccine responses in identical twins.

The sample comprised PBMCs. Receptors originate from a woman between 18 and 30 years old in good health.

V gene TRBV6-1 combines with J gene TRBJ2-3; perhaps TRBD2 as D (6 bases). V shed 6 bases and J shed 1 base, with 17 bases lying between them. This CDR3 has 16 residues. Germline V gene lookup returns CDR1 MNHNS and CDR2 SASEGT. DNA for the CDR3: TGTGCCAGCAGGCCACTAGCACCCAGGGGCACAGATACGCAGTATTTT. Encoded protein: CASRPLAPRGTDTQYF.

This clonotype has a count of ten or more. The gene calls are TRBV28 and TRBJ2-7; D is possibly TRBD1 or TRBD2 (5 bases each). Germline V gene data show CDR1 as MDHEN and CDR2 as SYDVKM. Between the trimmed V and J ends, which lost 3 bases and 2 bases, there was a span of 26 bases. The CDR3 runs to 19 residues. For the CDR3, the DNA is TGTGCCAGCAGTTTCCCCAGGGTAGCGCCACAGACACTAACCTACGAGCAGTACTTC. It codes for CASSFPRVAPQTLTYEQYF.

This clonotype was seen a few times. The V call is TRBV28, the J call TRBJ2-3, with D possibly being TRBD2 (5 bases). The CDR3 is 14 amino acids. The ends were cut back, 6 bases at V and 1 base at J, with 11 bases in the middle. In germline, CDR1 is MDHEN, CDR2 SYDVKM. CDR3 region: CASSQLERTDTQYF. Here the CDR3 DNA reads TGTGCCAGCAGCCAACTAGAGCGCACAGATACGCAGTATTTT.

The genes are TRBV20-1 and TRBJ2-5; 8 nucleotides match TRBD2. The CDR3 is 16 residues long. Trimming cost V 1 base and J 5 bases; bases outside gene matches: 12. Germline CDR1 reads DFQATT; CDR2 reads SNEGSKA (reference sequence). CDR3 in DNA: TGCAGTGCTAGAGCGGGAATTAGCGGGATGGAGGAGACCCAGTACTTC. Protein product: CSARAGISGMEETQYF.

This clonotype came up a few times. V gene TRBV20-1 combines with J gene TRBJ2-1; perhaps TRBD1 as D (6 bases). CDR1 and CDR2 from the germline V gene are DFQATT and SNEGSKA (reference sequence). There are 13 residues in the CDR3. Deletions cut 6 bases from V and 7 bases from J, with 16 bases between. CDR3 coding DNA: TGCAGTGCCCAGGGGCTAGTAGGAAATGAGCAGTTCTTC. Its protein is CSAQGLVGNEQFF.

The chain carries TRBV20-1 and TRBJ2-7; TRBD1 matches at 8 bases. The CDR3 length is 15 residues. Germline V gene lookup returns CDR1 DFQATT and CDR2 SNEGSKA (reference sequence). With 6 bases clipped from V and 1 base from J, the junction kept 11 bases outside the gene matches. In DNA, the CDR3 is TGCAGTGCCGCCATTCTGACAGGGGCTTCCTACGAGCAGTACTTC. Translating gives CSAAILTGASYEQYF.

This clonotype was detected many times. The chain has TRBV29-1 and TRBJ1-2; TRBD1 aligns across 8 bases. CDR1 and CDR2 (germline): SQVTM, ANQGSEA. The CDR3 contains 13 residues. The V gene end was trimmed by 5 bases and the J gene end by 6 bases; junction bases not matched to a gene: 8. The CDR3, as DNA: TGCAGCGTTTACCCTGACAGGGGTGATGGCTACACCTTC. Amino acid sequence: CSVYPDRGDGYTF. The complete variable domain, with remaining parts taken from reference TRBV29-1 and TRBJ1-2, reads SAVISQKPSRDICQRGTSLTIQCQVDSQVTMMFWYRQQPGQSLTLIATANQGSEATYESGFVIDKFPISRPNLTFSTLTVSNMSPEDSSIYLCSVYPDRGDGYTFGSGTRLTVV.

This clonotype showed up many times. The chain combines TRBV28 with TRBJ2-6; D may be TRBD1 (6 bases). Trimming removed 3 bases from V and 0 bases from J, with 6 bases in between. There are 15 residues in the CDR3. Germline CDR1 is MDHEN and CDR2 is SYDVKM. The CDR3 loop is CASSLGASGANVLTF. The CDR3, as DNA: TGTGCCAGCAGTTTGGGGGCCTCTGGGGCCAACGTCCTGACTTTC.

The DNA of the CDR3 is TGTGCCAGCAGAGAGAGCGGGATTTGGGGAACAGATACGCAGTATTTT. It yields the protein CASRESGIWGTDTQYF. V and J are TRBV27 and TRBJ2-3; 7 nucleotides align to TRBD2. The ends lost 6 bases at V and 3 bases at J; junction bases unmatched: 12. Germline-derived CDR1 and CDR2 are MNHEY and SMNVEV (reference sequence). This CDR3 is built from 16 residues.

The chain recombines TRBV6-1 with TRBJ2-3; 7 bases align to TRBD2. Trimming removed 8 bases from V and 4 bases from J; junction bases left unmatched: 12. CDR1 is MNHNS and CDR2 is SASEGT in the germline V gene. The CDR3 extends over 15 amino acids. The CDR3 here is CASSLPPGRADTQYF. The CDR3, as DNA: TGTGCCAGCTCCCTCCCCCCAGGGAGGGCAGATACGCAGTATTTT.

This clonotype has just a few counts. V and J are TRBV7-7 and TRBJ2-2; the D is unclear. The CDR3 is 12 residues long. The germline gives CDR1 SSHAT, CDR2 FNYEAQ (reference sequence). V lost 5 bases, J lost 7 bases, and 8 bases lay in between. The DNA of the CDR3 is TGTGCCAGCAGCCACAAAAACGGGGAGCTGTTTTTT. Encoded protein: CASSHKNGELFF. Based on the CDR3 plus reference TRBV7-7 and TRBJ2-2, the full variable domain is GAGVSQSPRYKVTKRGQDVTLRCDPISSHATLYWYQQALGQGPEFLTYFNYEAQPDKSGLPSDRFSAERPEGSISTLTIQRTEQRDSAMYRCASSHKNGELFFGEGSRLTVL.

V gene TRBV11-2 combines with J gene TRBJ2-2; D possibly corresponds to TRBD1 (7 bases). The CDR3 contains 15 residues. Germline-derived CDR1 and CDR2 are SGHAT and FQNNGV. Trimming shortened V by 8 bases and J by 2 bases, and 15 bases separated the two germline ends. CDR3 sequence reads: CASPGGGQNTGELFF. Written as DNA, the CDR3 is TGTGCCAGCCCTGGAGGGGGCCAAAACACCGGGGAGCTGTTTTTT.

This clonotype came up a few times. This rearrangement joins TRBV5-6 to TRBJ1-6; a possible D gene is TRBD1 (5 bases). Germline lookup yields CDR1 SGHDT and CDR2 YYEEEE. This CDR3 has 16 amino acids. V lost 4 bases, J lost 2 bases, and 13 bases lay in between. CDR3 loop: CASSLEGAAYNSPLHF. The CDR3, as DNA: TGTGCCAGCAGCCTGGAAGGGGCCGCCTATAATTCACCCCTCCACTTT.

The CDR3, as DNA: TGTGCCAGCAGCTTAGCGGTCAGGAGGGCAGATACGCAGTATTTT. Protein sequence: CASSLAVRRADTQYF. The genes are TRBV7-9 and TRBJ2-3; possible D gene TRBD2, 6 bases. The germline gives CDR1 SEHNR, CDR2 FQNEAQ (reference sequence). V was pared by 0 bases and J by 4 bases, with 11 bases between. The CDR3 extends over 15 amino acids.

The rearrangement joins TRBV19 to TRBJ1-3; perhaps TRBD1 as D (5 bases). The CDR3 consists of 15 residues. V was clipped by 6 bases and J by 0 bases, with 12 bases between them. Germline V CDR1 and CDR2: LNHDA, SQIVND (reference sequence). The CDR3 loop is CASRLQASSGNTIYF. The CDR3 nucleotides read TGTGCCAGTAGGCTACAGGCGAGCTCTGGAAACACCATATATTTT.

This clonotype was detected many times. The chain combines TRBV6-5 with TRBJ2-1; 8 bases align to TRBD2. The CDR3 consists of 14 residues. The V and J ends lost 0 bases and 8 bases, in that order; junction bases with no gene match: 3. Germline CDR1 reads MNHEY; CDR2 reads SVGAGI. CDR3: CASSYSPGGYEQFF. CDR3 bases: TGTGCCAGCAGTTACTCCCCGGGGGGGTATGAGCAGTTCTTC.

The chain uses TRBV25-1 and TRBJ2-6, with 12 positions matching TRBD2. The CDR3 sequence is 23 residues long. V was clipped by 1 base and J by 1 base; unmatched bases: 17. Germline V lookup: CDR1 MGHDK, CDR2 SYGVNS. CDR3 region: CASSEWVVTGLAGGRSGANVLTF. The CDR3 DNA reads as TGTGCCAGCAGTGAATGGGTAGTAACGGGGCTAGCGGGAGGGAGGTCTGGGGCCAACGTCCTGACTTTC. The whole variable domain, remainder taken from reference TRBV25-1 and TRBJ2-6, is EADIYQTPRYLVIGTGKKITLECSQTMGHDKMYWYQQDPGMELHLIHYSYGVNSTEKGDLSSESTVSRIRTEHFPLTLESARPSHTSQYLCASSEWVVTGLAGGRSGANVLTFGAGSRLTVL.

The table lists this clonotype with a few counts. The rearrangement links TRBV4-1 to TRBJ2-7, with TRBD2 matching over 7 bases. V was clipped by 5 bases and J by 4 bases; unmatched bases: 8. This CDR3 has 14 amino acids. Germline V gives CDR1 MGHRA, CDR2 YSYEKL. The CDR3 spells CASSFAGVRYEQYF. The CDR3 nucleotides are TGCGCCAGCAGCTTCGCGGGAGTTCGGTACGAGCAGTACTTC.

This sequence joins TRBV28 and TRBJ1-5; D gene unclear. CDR3 length equals 14 residues. CDR1 and CDR2 from the germline V gene are MDHEN and SYDVKM. V was shortened by 10 bases and J by 4 bases, with 17 bases between the two germline ends. The CDR3 spells CATSPVLNNQPQHF. The DNA of the CDR3 is TGTGCCACCAGCCCGGTTCTCAATAATCAGCCCCAGCATTTT.

Of note for this clonotype: The junction differs from germline at one of its ends, possibly a read error. The chain combines TRBV3-1 with TRBJ2-6, with 9 bases matching TRBD2. The CDR3 spans 20 residues. Germline loops: CDR1 LGHDT, CDR2 YNNKEL (reference sequence). CDR3 residues: CASSHSWSSGSFSGANVLTF. The CDR3 DNA sequence: TGTGCCAGCAGCCACTCATGGAGTAGCGGGAGCTTCTCTGGAGCCAACGTCCTGACTTTC.

This chain joins TRBV12-3 or TRBV12-4 and TRBJ1-3, with D possibly being TRBD1 (6 bases). Trimming stripped 9 bases from V and 0 bases from J, with 12 bases between. The CDR3 is made up of 14 amino acids. The CDR3 bases are TGTGCCAGTACCTACAGGGCCTCTGGAAACACCATATATTTT. It is translated as CASTYRASGNTIYF.

The chain couples TRBV5-1 to TRBJ2-3; no firm D call. Trimming shortened V by 1 base and J by 4 bases, and 16 bases separated the two germline ends. The CDR3 runs to 16 residues. Germline CDR1 and CDR2: SGHRS and YFSETQ. The CDR3 nucleotides are TGCGCCAGCAGCTTGCGGCCAGGAGCAATTCCAGATACGCAGTATTTT. As protein: CASSLRPGAIPDTQYF.